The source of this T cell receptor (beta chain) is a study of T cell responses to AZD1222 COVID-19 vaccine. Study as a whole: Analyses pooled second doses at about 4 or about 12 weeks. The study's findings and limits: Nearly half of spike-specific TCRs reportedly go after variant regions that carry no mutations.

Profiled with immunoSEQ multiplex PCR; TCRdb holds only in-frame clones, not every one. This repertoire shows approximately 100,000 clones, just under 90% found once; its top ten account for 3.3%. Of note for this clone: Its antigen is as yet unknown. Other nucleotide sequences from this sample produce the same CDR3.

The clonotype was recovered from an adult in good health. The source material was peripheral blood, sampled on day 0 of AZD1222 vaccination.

DNA for the CDR3: TGCGCCAGCAGCCTGGAGGCGAACACTGAAGCTTTCTTT. Translating gives CASSLEANTEAFF. The genes are TRBV5-1 and TRBJ1-1; D unresolved. The CDR3 totals 13 residues. The V end lost 4 bases, the J end lost 1 base, and 8 bases lay between the germline ends. CDR1 and CDR2 from the germline V gene are SGHRS and YFSETQ.